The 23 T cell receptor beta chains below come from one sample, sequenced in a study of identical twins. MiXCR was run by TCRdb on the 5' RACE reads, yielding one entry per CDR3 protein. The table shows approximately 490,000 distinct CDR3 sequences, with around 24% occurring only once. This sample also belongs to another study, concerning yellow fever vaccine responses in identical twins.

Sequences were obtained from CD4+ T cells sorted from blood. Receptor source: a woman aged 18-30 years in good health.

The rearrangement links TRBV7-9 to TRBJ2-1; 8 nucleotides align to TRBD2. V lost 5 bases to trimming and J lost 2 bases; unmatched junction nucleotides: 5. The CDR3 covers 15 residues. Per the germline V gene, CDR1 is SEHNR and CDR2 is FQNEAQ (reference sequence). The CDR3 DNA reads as TGTGCCAGCAGCACCCGCGGGGGGACCTACAATGAGCAGTTCTTC. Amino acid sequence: CASSTRGGTYNEQFF. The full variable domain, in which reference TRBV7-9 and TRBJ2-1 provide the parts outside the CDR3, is DTGVSQNPRHKITKRGQNVTFRCDPISEHNRLYWYRQTLGQGPEFLTYFQNEAQLEKSRLLSDRFSAERPKGSFSTLEIQRTEQGDSAMYLCASSTRGGTYNEQFFGPGTRLTVL.

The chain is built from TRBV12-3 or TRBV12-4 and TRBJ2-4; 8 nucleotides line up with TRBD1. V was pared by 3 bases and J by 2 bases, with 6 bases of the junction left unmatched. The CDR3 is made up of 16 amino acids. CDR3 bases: TGTGCCAGCAGTTTGGCGCAGGGGGCATCCAAAAACATTCAGTACTTC. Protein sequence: CASSLAQGASKNIQYF.

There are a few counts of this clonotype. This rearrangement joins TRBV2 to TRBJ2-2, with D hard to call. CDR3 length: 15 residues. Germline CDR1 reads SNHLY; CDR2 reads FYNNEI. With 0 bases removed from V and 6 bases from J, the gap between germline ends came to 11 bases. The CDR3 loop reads CASSEADWDAGELFF. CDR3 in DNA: TGTGCCAGCAGTGAAGCGGATTGGGATGCCGGGGAGCTGTTTTTT.

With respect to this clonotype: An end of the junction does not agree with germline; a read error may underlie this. Here the CDR3 DNA reads TGCAGTGTTAGAGATTTGAAATACAATGAGCAGTTCTTC. It is translated as CSVRDLKYNEQFF. The chain has TRBV20-1 and TRBJ2-1, with D unclear. The CDR3 totals 13 residues. The germline V gene has CDR1 DFQATT and CDR2 SNEGSKA (reference sequence).

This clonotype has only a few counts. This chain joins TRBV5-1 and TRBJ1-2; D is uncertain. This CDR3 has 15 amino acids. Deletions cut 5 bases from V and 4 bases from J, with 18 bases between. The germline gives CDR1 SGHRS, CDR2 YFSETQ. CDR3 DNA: TGCGCCAGCAGTAGTGACGGGAGGCAAAGCTATGGCTACACCTTC. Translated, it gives CASSSDGRQSYGYTF.

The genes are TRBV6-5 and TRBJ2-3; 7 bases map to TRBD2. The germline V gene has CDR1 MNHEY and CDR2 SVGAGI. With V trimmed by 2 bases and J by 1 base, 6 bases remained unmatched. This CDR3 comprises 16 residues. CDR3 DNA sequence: TGTGCCAGCAGTTACAGCCGGGGGGTGGGCACAGATACGCAGTATTTT. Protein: CASSYSRGVGTDTQYF.

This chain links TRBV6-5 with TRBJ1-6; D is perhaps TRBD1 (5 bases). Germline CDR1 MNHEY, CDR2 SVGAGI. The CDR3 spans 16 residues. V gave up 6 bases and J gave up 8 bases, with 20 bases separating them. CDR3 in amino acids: CASSLKPTGTDSPLHF. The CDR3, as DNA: TGTGCCAGCAGCTTAAAACCGACGGGGACTGATTCACCCCTCCACTTT.

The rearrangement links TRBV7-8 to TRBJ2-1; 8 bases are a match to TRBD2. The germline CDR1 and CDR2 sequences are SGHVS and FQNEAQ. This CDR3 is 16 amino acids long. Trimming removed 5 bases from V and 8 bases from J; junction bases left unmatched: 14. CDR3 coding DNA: TGTGCCAGCAGCGCGCGGGGGGCGGCATATACAGATGAGCAGTTCTTC. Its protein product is CASSARGAAYTDEQFF.

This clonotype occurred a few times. CDR3 sequence reads: CASRHRGTEAFF. The CDR3 nucleotides are TGTGCCAGCAGACACAGGGGCACTGAAGCTTTCTTT. V gene TRBV7-9 combines with J gene TRBJ1-1; 7 positions agree with TRBD1. V shed 6 bases, J shed 4 bases, and the junction held 2 bases outside the gene matches. CDR1 and CDR2 from the germline V gene are SEHNR and FQNEAQ (reference sequence). The CDR3 consists of 12 residues. The entire variable domain, with the rest obtained from reference TRBV7-9 and TRBJ1-1, is as follows: DTGVSQNPRHKITKRGQNVTFRCDPISEHNRLYWYRQTLGQGPEFLTYFQNEAQLEKSRLLSDRFSAERPKGSFSTLEIQRTEQGDSAMYLCASRHRGTEAFFGQGTRLTVV.

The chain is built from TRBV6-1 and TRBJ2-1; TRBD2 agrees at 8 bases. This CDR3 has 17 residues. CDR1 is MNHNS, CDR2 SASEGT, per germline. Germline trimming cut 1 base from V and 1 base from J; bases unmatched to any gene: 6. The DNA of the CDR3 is TGTGCCAGCAGTGAAGTCCCAGCGGGAGTGTCCTACAATGAGCAGTTCTTC. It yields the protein CASSEVPAGVSYNEQFF.

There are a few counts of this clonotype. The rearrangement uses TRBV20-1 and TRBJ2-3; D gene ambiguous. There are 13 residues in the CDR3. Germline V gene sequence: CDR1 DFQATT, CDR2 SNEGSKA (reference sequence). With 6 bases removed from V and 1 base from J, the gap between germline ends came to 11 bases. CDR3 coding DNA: TGCAGTGCCTTCCATTCAGGCACAGATACGCAGTATTTT. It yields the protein CSAFHSGTDTQYF.

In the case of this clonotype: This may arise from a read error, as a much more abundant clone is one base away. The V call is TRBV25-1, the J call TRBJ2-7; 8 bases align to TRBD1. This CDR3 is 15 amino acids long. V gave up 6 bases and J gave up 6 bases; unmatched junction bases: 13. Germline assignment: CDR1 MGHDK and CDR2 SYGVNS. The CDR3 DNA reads TGTGCCAGCAGCCGAACAGGGGGGTATTTCTGCGAGCAGTACTTC. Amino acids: CASSRTGGYFCEQYF.

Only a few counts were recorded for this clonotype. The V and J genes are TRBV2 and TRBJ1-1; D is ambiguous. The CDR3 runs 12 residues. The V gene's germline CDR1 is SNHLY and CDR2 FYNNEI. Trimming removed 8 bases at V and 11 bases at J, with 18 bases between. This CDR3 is CASARTGDFAFF. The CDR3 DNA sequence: TGTGCCAGCGCTCGGACGGGCGATTTTGCTTTCTTT.

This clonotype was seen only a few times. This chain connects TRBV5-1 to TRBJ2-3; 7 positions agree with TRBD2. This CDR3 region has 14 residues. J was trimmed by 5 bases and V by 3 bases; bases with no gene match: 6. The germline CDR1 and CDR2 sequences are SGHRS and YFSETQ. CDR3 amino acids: CASSSRLALDTQYF. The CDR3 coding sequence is TGCGCCAGCAGCTCCCGACTAGCTTTAGATACGCAGTATTTT.

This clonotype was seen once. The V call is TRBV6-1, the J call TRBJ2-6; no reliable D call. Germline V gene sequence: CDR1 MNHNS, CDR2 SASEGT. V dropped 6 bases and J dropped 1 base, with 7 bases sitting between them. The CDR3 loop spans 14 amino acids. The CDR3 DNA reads TGTGCCAGCAGAAGTAATTCTGGGGCCAACGTCCTGACTTTC. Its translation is CASRSNSGANVLTF.

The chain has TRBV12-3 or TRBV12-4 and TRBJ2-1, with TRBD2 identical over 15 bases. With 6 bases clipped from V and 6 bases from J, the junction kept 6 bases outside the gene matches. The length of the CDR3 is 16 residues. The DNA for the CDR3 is TGTGCCAGCAGGCCGGGACTAGCGGGGGGCCCCAATGAGCAGTTCTTC. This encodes CASRPGLAGGPNEQFF.

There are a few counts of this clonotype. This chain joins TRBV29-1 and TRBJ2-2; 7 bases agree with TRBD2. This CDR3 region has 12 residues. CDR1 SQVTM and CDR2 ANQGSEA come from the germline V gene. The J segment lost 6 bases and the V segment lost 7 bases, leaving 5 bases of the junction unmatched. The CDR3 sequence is CSERTRSGELFF. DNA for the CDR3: TGCAGCGAGCGGACTAGATCCGGGGAGCTGTTTTTT.

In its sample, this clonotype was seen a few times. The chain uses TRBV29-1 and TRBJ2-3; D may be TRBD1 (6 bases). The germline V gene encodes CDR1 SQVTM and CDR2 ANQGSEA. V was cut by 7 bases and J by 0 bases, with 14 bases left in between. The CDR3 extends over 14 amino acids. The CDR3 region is CSAAWTASTDTQYF. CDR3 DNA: TGCAGCGCTGCCTGGACAGCTAGCACAGATACGCAGTATTTT.

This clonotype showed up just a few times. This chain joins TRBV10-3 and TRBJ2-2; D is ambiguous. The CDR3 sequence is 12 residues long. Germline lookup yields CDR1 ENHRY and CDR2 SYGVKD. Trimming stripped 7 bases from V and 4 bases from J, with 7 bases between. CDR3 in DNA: TGTGCCATCACCAGCCGCACCGGGGAGCTGTTTTTT. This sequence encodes CAITSRTGELFF.

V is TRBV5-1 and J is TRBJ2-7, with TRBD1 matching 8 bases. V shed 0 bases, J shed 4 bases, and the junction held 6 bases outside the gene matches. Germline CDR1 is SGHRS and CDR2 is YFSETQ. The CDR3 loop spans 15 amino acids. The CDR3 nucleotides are TGCGCCAGCAGCTTGGTCTTGACAGGGGTTTACGAGCAGTACTTC. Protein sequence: CASSLVLTGVYEQYF.

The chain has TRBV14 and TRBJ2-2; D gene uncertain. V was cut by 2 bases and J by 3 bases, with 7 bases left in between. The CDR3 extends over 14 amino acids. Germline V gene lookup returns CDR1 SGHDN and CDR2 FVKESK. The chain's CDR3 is CASSQNPYTGELFF. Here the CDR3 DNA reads TGTGCCAGCAGCCAAAACCCCTACACCGGGGAGCTGTTTTTT.

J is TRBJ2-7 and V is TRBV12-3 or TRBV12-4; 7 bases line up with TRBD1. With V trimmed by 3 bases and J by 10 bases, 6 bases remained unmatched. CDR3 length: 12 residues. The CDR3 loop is CASSLPQGVQYF. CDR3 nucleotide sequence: TGTGCCAGCAGTTTGCCCCAGGGGGTACAGTACTTC.

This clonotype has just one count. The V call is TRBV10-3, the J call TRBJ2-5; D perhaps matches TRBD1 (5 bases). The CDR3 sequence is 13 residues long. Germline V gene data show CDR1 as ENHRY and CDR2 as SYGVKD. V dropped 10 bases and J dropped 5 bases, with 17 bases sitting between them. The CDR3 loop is CATTARAGETQYF. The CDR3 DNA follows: TGTGCCACGACAGCTAGGGCAGGGGAGACCCAGTACTTC.